One sample yielded the 16 T cell receptor beta chains listed below, sequenced in a study of cytotoxic CD8 clonotypes in ibrutinib-treated CLL. Some clones are missing from TCRdb's copy, which holds only in-frame ones; the method was immunoSEQ multiplex PCR. The sample carries approximately 280,000 clones, roughly 76% recorded once. Sequencing was performed on PBMCs, taken at disease progression, from a patient treated with ibrutinib. Every receptor here comes from a human donor with chronic lymphocytic leukemia.

The rearrangement joins TRBV5-6 to TRBJ1-2, with D possibly being TRBD1 (5 bases). Looked up from germline, CDR1 is SGHDT and CDR2 is YYEEEE. This CDR3 comprises 13 residues. V was cut by 4 bases and J by 4 bases, with 11 bases left in between. CDR3 sequence: CASSPDTPYGYTF. The CDR3 DNA is TGTGCCAGCAGCCCGGACACGCCCTATGGCTACACCTTC.

This clone was seen a few times. This chain links TRBV7-9 with TRBJ2-1, with 8 bases matching TRBD1. The CDR3 consists of 15 residues. Germline V gives CDR1 SEHNR, CDR2 FQNEAQ (reference sequence). With 6 bases clipped from V and 6 bases from J, the junction kept 10 bases outside the gene matches. The CDR3 spells CASSHPLDRGNEQFF. The CDR3 bases are TGTGCCAGCAGTCATCCCCTAGACAGGGGCAATGAGCAGTTCTTC.

CDR3 bases: TGTGCCAGCAGTCGAGGGGGGGAGCAGTACTTC. Residues: CASSRGGEQYF. The gene calls are TRBV27 and TRBJ2-7, with D perhaps given as TRBD1 or TRBD2 (6 bases each). Germline loops: CDR1 MNHEY, CDR2 SMNVEV (reference sequence). The CDR3 spans 11 residues. V lost 5 bases to trimming and J lost 7 bases, with 9 bases between them.

This clone was detected only a few times. The chain links TRBV28 to TRBJ2-7, with D possibly matching TRBD1 (5 bases). CDR1 MDHEN and CDR2 SYDVKM come from the germline V gene. CDR3 length: 13 amino acids. V was pared by 3 bases and J by 3 bases, with 9 bases between. The DNA for the CDR3 is TGTGCCAGCAGTTTCAGGGTGGGCTACGAGCAGTACTTC. It yields the protein CASSFRVGYEQYF.

This chain links TRBV7-9 with TRBJ2-5; 9 bases line up with TRBD1. Losses at the gene ends were 5 bases for V and 3 bases for J; bases not matched to a gene: 4. This CDR3 has 14 amino acids. CDR1 SEHNR and CDR2 FQNEAQ come from the germline V gene (reference sequence). CDR3 protein: CASSRDRVEETQYF. The CDR3 coding sequence is TGTGCCAGCAGCCGGGACAGGGTGGAAGAGACCCAGTACTTC. The whole variable domain, filled in from reference TRBV7-9 and TRBJ2-5, reads DTGVSQNPRHKITKRGQNVTFRCDPISEHNRLYWYRQTLGQGPEFLTYFQNEAQLEKSRLLSDRFSAERPKGSFSTLEIQRTEQGDSAMYLCASSRDRVEETQYFGPGTRLLVL.

This clone was detected only a few times. The chain carries TRBV6-1 and TRBJ2-2, with TRBD1 matching 7 bases. This CDR3 spans 15 amino acids. In germline, CDR1 is MNHNS, CDR2 SASEGT. The trim removed 7 bases at V and 1 base at J, leaving 6 bases unmatched. The CDR3 nucleotides are TGTGCCAGCATCCCGGGGACAGTGAACACCGGGGAGCTGTTTTTT. It yields the protein CASIPGTVNTGELFF.

The chain uses TRBV7-6 and TRBJ2-3; D ambiguous. Trimming removed 4 bases at V and 5 bases at J, with 22 bases between. The CDR3 runs 17 residues. CDR1 SGHVS and CDR2 FNYEAQ come from the germline V gene. The CDR3 DNA reads as TGTGCCAGCAGCTCCCCCGGCGATCCTACCGGGCGAGATACGCAGTATTTT. Translation gives CASSSPGDPTGRDTQYF.

As to this clone: Compared with germline, one end of the junction differs, possibly owing to a read error. The CDR3 loop reads CASRAEGAPSF. The CDR3 DNA follows: TGTGCCAGCAGGGCTGAGGGGGCACCCTCCTTT. V is TRBV6-6 and J is TRBJ1-1; 7 bases are a match to TRBD1. The germline V gene has CDR1 MNHNY and CDR2 SVGAGI (reference sequence). The CDR3 length is 11 residues.

The chain links TRBV6-1 to TRBJ1-2, with 7 bases matching TRBD1. The CDR3 totals 18 residues. After removal of 2 bases from V and 3 bases from J, the junction contained 15 bases not matched to a gene. CDR1 MNHNS and CDR2 SASEGT come from the germline V gene. In DNA, the CDR3 is TGTGCCAGCAGTGAAAGTATATGGCAGAGACAGGGAGACTATGGCTACACCTTC. Translating gives CASSESIWQRQGDYGYTF.

In DNA, the CDR3 is TGCAGCGTTGATCCGGGACAGCAAGAGACCCAGTACTTC. Translated, it gives CSVDPGQQETQYF. The V gene is TRBV29-1, the J gene TRBJ2-5; 7 nucleotides line up with TRBD1. V lost 3 bases and J lost 2; bases outside the gene matches: 3. The CDR3 consists of 13 residues. CDR1 is SQVTM and CDR2 is ANQGSEA in the germline V gene.

The chain joins TRBV11-2 to TRBJ1-3; no definite D call. Per the germline V gene, CDR1 is SGHAT and CDR2 is FQNNGV. Trimming removed 3 bases from V and 0 bases from J, with 6 bases in between. The length of the CDR3 is 14 residues. The CDR3 DNA follows: TGTGCCAGCAGCTTCCATAGCTCTGGAAACACCATATATTTT. As protein: CASSFHSSGNTIYF.

V is TRBV5-4 and J is TRBJ2-1; the match to TRBD2 covers 9 bases. Germline CDR1 reads SGHNT; CDR2 reads YYREEE (reference sequence). Trimming cost V 4 bases and J 8 bases; bases outside gene matches: 7. CDR3 length equals 14 residues. The CDR3 sequence: CASSPSGGRDEQFF. The CDR3 region has the DNA TGTGCCAGCAGCCCCAGCGGGGGGCGGGATGAGCAGTTCTTC. Drawing the rest from reference TRBV5-4 and TRBJ2-1, the complete variable domain is ETGVTQSPTHLIKTRGQQVTLRCSSQSGHNTVSWYQQALGQGPQFIFQYYREEENGRGNFPPRFSGLQFPNYSSELNVNALELDDSALYLCASSPSGGRDEQFFGPGTRLTVL.

The chain recombines TRBV18 with TRBJ1-5; 8 bases match TRBD1. V dropped 8 bases and J dropped 0; count of bases not matched to a gene: 6. Germline CDR1 is KGHSH and CDR2 is LQKENI. The CDR3 runs to 15 residues. The CDR3 nucleotides read TGTGCCAGCCGACTGACAGGGGTTAGCAATCAGCCCCAGCATTTT. Translation gives CASRLTGVSNQPQHF.

The J gene is TRBJ2-3, the V gene TRBV7-7, with TRBD1 matching over 10 bases. The J segment lost 3 bases and the V segment lost 5 bases, leaving 5 bases of the junction unmatched. The CDR3 covers 15 residues. Germline V CDR1 and CDR2: SSHAT, FNYEAQ (reference sequence). Written as DNA, the CDR3 is TGTGCCAGCAGCCCCGGGACAGGGGAGACAGATACGCAGTATTTT. Encoded protein: CASSPGTGETDTQYF.

This chain uses TRBV4-1 with TRBJ1-2; D is possibly TRBD1 (6 bases). V gave up 1 base and J gave up 1 base, with 10 bases separating them. Germline values: CDR1 MGHRA, CDR2 YSYEKL. The CDR3 runs to 15 residues. CDR3 loop: CASSQVFRGNYGYTF. The CDR3 nucleotides read TGCGCCAGCAGCCAAGTATTCAGGGGTAACTATGGCTACACCTTC.

This chain connects TRBV7-6 to TRBJ2-7; possible D gene TRBD1, 6 bases. The germline V gene encodes CDR1 SGHVS and CDR2 FNYEAQ. The CDR3 has 14 amino acids. Trimming left V 0 bases short and J 2 bases short, with 8 bases between. CDR3 residues: CASSLAGQTYEQYF. The CDR3 DNA reads as TGTGCCAGCAGCTTAGCAGGACAGACCTACGAGCAGTACTTC.